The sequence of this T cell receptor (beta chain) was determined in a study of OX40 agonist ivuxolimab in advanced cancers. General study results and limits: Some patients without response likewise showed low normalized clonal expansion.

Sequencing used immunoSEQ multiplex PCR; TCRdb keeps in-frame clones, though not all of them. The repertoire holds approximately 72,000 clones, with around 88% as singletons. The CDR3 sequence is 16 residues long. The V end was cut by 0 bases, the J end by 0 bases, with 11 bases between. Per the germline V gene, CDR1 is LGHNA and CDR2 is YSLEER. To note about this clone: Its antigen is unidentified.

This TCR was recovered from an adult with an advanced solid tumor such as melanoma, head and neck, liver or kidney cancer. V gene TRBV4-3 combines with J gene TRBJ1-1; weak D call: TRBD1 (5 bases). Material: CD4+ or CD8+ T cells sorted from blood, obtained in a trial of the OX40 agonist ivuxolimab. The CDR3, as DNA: TGCGCCAGCAGCCAAGACACAGGTGCTGTGAACACTGAAGCTTTCTTT. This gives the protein CASSQDTGAVNTEAFF.